The following is a TCR beta chain sequence with its context. Its cognate antigen is unknown. The germline V gene has CDR1 SGHRS and CDR2 YFSETQ. Trimming cost V 1 base and J 4 bases; bases outside gene matches: 7. This CDR3 is 15 amino acids long. These data are taken from a study of vaccination effects on CD4 cells after COVID-19. Overall study results and limits: Common cold coronaviruses were cross-recognized by only 1 of 255 vaccine-induced clones in healthy vaccinees.

Having been cultured for 10 days, the cells underwent CD4+ T cell isolation. Everyone in the study got two shots of either the BNT162b2 or mRNA-1273 vaccine. Vaccine recipients lacked prior SARS-CoV-2 infection and had negative nucleocapsid antibodies. TCRdb's table, derived via immunoSEQ multiplex PCR, lists solely in-frame clones and lacks some. The sample consists of roughly 41,000 clones, about 62% of them appearing once. The sample was CD4+ T cells from PBMCs cultured without peptide, taken after COVID-19 vaccination. The chain has TRBV5-1 and TRBJ1-2; 7 nucleotides agree with TRBD1. The origin of this receptor is a human donor who received a COVID-19 vaccine. The CDR3 DNA reads TGCGCCAGCAGCTTGTGGTCAGGGGGAGGCTATGGCTACACCTTC. Residues: CASSLWSGGGYGYTF.